This T cell receptor (beta chain) was profiled in a study of post-analysis software for immune sequencing data. Study findings and constraints: Five or six TRBV segments were more frequent in patients than controls; TRBV5-6, TRBV5-1 and TRBV20-1 belonged to this group.

Built from TCR beta cDNA, the libraries had unique molecular identifiers in them. One entry per CDR3 protein, called by TCRdb with MiXCR from the PCR reads. In the table there are around 770,000 distinct CDR3 sequences, under 60% of which are singletons. Trimming shortened V by 4 bases and J by 2 bases, and 8 bases separated the two germline ends. Per germline, CDR1 SQVTM and CDR2 ANQGSEA. The CDR3 sequence is 13 residues long. Regarding this clonotype: Its antigen is currently unknown.

The J gene is TRBJ2-2, the V gene TRBV29-1; D is undetermined. The clonotype originates from a girl between 10 and 17 years old with multiple sclerosis. The sample taken for sequencing was blood. CDR3 bases: TGCAGCGTTGGTCGCCAAAACACCGGGGAGCTGTTTTTT. Encoded protein: CSVGRQNTGELFF.